These 12 T cell receptor beta chains originate from one sample sequenced in a study of cytomegalovirus exposure and HLA in healthy donors (dated by TCRdb to about 2017). The receptor library was made with the immunoSEQ multiplex PCR assay. Drawn from immuneACCESS, this table holds only the in-frame rearrangements with V and J called that TCRdb kept. Clones are partly lost; checked studies trace under half to an unresolved V gene and leave the rest unexplained. Recorded for this sample are around 150,000 clones; roughly 95% of them occurred a single time. The leading ten clones occupy roughly 1% of the sample. The sample consisted of PBMCs. Receptors originate from a woman in her late teens or twenties in good health and CMV-seronegative.

The rearrangement joins TRBV4-1 to TRBJ2-5, with D tentatively TRBD1 (8 bases). Germline CDR1 MGHRA, CDR2 YSYEKL. V was cut by 7 bases and J by 5 bases, with 17 bases left in between. This CDR3 comprises 14 residues. The CDR3 protein is CASTTGQGGETQYF. CDR3 in DNA: TGCGCCAGCACCACCGGACAGGGAGGGGAGACCCAGTACTTC.

This rearrangement joins TRBV5-1 to TRBJ2-7; D is possibly TRBD1 (5 bases). V was trimmed by 0 bases and J by 1 base, leaving 8 bases between them. Germline V CDR1 and CDR2: SGHRS, YFSETQ. The CDR3 sequence is 14 residues long. CDR3 DNA: TGCGCCAGCAGCTTGGTAACAGGATCCTACGAGCAGTACTTC. Its protein is CASSLVTGSYEQYF.

The chain recombines TRBV7-9 with TRBJ2-5, with D possibly TRBD2 on 5 matching bases. CDR1 SEHNR and CDR2 FQNEAQ come from the germline V gene (reference sequence). Between the trimmed V and J ends, which lost 5 bases and 1 base, there was a span of 14 bases. The CDR3 spans 15 residues. CDR3 DNA: TGTGCCAGCAGCCGTATAGGTAGCGCCCAAGAGACCCAGTACTTC. Residues: CASSRIGSAQETQYF.

The chain combines TRBV7-3 with TRBJ2-3, with 8 nucleotides matching TRBD2. J gave up 5 bases and V 4 bases, and 8 bases lay outside the gene matches. Germline CDR1 is SGHTA and CDR2 is FQGTGA. The CDR3 sequence is 15 residues long. The DNA of the CDR3 is TGTGCCAGCAGCTCCCGGGGGGGACTCGGAGATACGCAGTATTTT. Amino acid sequence: CASSSRGGLGDTQYF.

The rearrangement joins TRBV4-1 to TRBJ1-2, with TRBD1 matching over 11 bases. This CDR3 is 17 amino acids long. Germline CDR1 reads MGHRA; CDR2 reads YSYEKL. The ends lost 1 base at V and 3 bases at J; junction bases unmatched: 7. CDR3 in amino acids: CASSQGRTGGLDYGYTF. The CDR3, as DNA: TGCGCCAGCAGCCAAGGGCGGACAGGGGGCCTCGACTATGGCTACACCTTC.

The chain links TRBV19 to TRBJ1-2; 11 bases fit TRBD1. Germline trimming cut 5 bases from V and 4 bases from J; bases unmatched to any gene: 3. The CDR3 contains 14 residues. Germline V gene data show CDR1 as LNHDA and CDR2 as SQIVND (reference sequence). The DNA of the CDR3 is TGTGCCAGTAGTGTGGGACAGGGGGTCTATGGCTACACCTTC. Its translation: CASSVGQGVYGYTF.

The chain recombines TRBV19 with TRBJ2-4, with TRBD2 matching 9 bases. V dropped 3 bases and J dropped 0; count of bases not matched to a gene: 6. The length of the CDR3 is 17 residues. The germline gives CDR1 LNHDA, CDR2 SQIVND (reference sequence). CDR3 sequence (DNA): TGTGCCAGTAGTATGCGGGGGGGCGAGCTAGCCAAAAACATTCAGTACTTC. It is translated as CASSMRGGELAKNIQYF.

V and J are TRBV20-1 and TRBJ2-3; D is perhaps TRBD2 (5 bases). The CDR3 is made up of 11 amino acids. The V end was cut by 4 bases, the J end by 13 bases, with 15 bases between. Germline lookup yields CDR1 DFQATT and CDR2 SNEGSKA (reference sequence). The CDR3 nucleotides are TGCAGTGCTATAGAGACTAACATTGAGTATTTT. This sequence encodes CSAIETNIEYF.

The chain links TRBV4-2 to TRBJ2-5; TRBD1 matches 7 bases. V shed 0 bases and J 1 base; nucleotides not matched to a gene: 5. Germline lookup yields CDR1 LGHNA and CDR2 YNFKEQ. This CDR3 is built from 16 residues. CDR3 coding DNA: TGTGCCAGCAGCCAAGAAGGGGGCGCTCCCCAAGAGACCCAGTACTTC. It codes for CASSQEGGAPQETQYF.

V is TRBV18 and J is TRBJ2-7; no clear D. Germline V gives CDR1 KGHSH, CDR2 LQKENI. Trimming removed 4 bases at V and 2 bases at J, with 6 bases between. The CDR3 covers 12 residues. CDR3 DNA sequence: TGTGCCAGCTCACGCGTTCCCTACGAGCAGTACTTC. Amino acids: CASSRVPYEQYF.

This chain uses TRBV7-9 with TRBJ2-6, with D uncertain. Germline V gene lookup returns CDR1 SEHNR and CDR2 FQNEAQ (reference sequence). V was pared by 5 bases and J by 0 bases, with 8 bases between. This CDR3 contains 15 residues. The CDR3 region is CASSVARSGANVLTF. The DNA for the CDR3 is TGTGCCAGCAGCGTGGCCCGCTCTGGGGCCAACGTCCTGACTTTC. Supplemented by reference TRBV7-9 and TRBJ2-6, the full variable domain reads DTGVSQNPRHKITKRGQNVTFRCDPISEHNRLYWYRQTLGQGPEFLTYFQNEAQLEKSRLLSDRFSAERPKGSFSTLEIQRTEQGDSAMYLCASSVARSGANVLTFGAGSRLTVL.

The chain links TRBV30 to TRBJ2-7; TRBD1 might be the D (5 bases). With 7 bases removed from V and 0 bases from J, the gap between germline ends came to 13 bases. Looked up from germline, CDR1 is GTSNPN and CDR2 is SVGIG (reference sequence). The CDR3 is made up of 13 amino acids. CDR3 DNA sequence: TGTGCCTCTCATGACAGATCCTCCTACGAGCAGTACTTC. It is translated as CASHDRSSYEQYF. The entire variable domain, with the rest obtained from reference TRBV30 and TRBJ2-7, is as follows: SQTIHQWPATLVQPVGSPLSLECTVEGTSNPNLYWYRQAAGRGLQLLFYSVGIGQISSEVPQNLSASRPQDRQFILSSKKLLLSDSGFYLCASHDRSSYEQYFGPGTRLTVT.